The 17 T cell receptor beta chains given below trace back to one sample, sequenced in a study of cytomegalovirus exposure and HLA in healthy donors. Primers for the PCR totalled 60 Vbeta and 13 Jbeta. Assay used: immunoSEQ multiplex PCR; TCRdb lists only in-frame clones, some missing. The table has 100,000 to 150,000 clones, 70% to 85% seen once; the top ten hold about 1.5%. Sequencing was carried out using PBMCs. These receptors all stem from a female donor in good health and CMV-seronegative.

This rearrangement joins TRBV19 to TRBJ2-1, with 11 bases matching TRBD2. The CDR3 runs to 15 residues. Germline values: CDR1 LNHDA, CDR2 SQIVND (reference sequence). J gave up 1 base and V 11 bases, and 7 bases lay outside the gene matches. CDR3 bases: TGTGCCGTCGCGCTAGCGGGAGGTTCCTACAATGAGCAGTTCTTC. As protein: CAVALAGGSYNEQFF.

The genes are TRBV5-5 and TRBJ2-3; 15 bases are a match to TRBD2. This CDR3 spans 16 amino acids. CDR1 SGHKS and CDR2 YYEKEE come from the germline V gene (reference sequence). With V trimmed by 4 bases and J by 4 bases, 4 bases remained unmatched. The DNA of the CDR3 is TGTGCCAGCAGCCCGGGACTAGCGGGAGGCGCAGATACGCAGTATTTT. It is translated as CASSPGLAGGADTQYF. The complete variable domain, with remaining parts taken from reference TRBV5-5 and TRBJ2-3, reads DAGVTQSPTHLIKTRGQQVTLRCSPISGHKSVSWYQQVLGQGPQFIFQYYEKEERGRGNFPDRFSARQFPNYSSELNVNALLLGDSALYLCASSPGLAGGADTQYFGPGTRLTVL.

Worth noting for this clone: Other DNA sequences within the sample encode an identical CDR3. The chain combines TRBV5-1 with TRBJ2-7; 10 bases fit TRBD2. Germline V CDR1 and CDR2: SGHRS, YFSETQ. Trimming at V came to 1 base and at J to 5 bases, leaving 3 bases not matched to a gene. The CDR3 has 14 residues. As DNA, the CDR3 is TGCGCCAGCAGCTTGACTAGCGGGACCCACGAGCAGTACTTC. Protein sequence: CASSLTSGTHEQYF.

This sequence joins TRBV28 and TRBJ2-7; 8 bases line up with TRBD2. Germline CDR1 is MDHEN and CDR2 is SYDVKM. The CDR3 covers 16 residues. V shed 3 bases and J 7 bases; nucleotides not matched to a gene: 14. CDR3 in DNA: TGTGCCAGCAGTTTGTGGGCCGAACTAGCGGTGGGAGAGCAGTACTTC. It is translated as CASSLWAELAVGEQYF. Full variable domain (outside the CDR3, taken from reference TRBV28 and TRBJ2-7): DVKVTQSSRYLVKRTGEKVFLECVQDMDHENMFWYRQDPGLGLRLIYFSYDVKMKEKGDIPEGYSVSREKKERFSLILESASTNQTSMYLCASSLWAELAVGEQYFGPGTRLTVT.

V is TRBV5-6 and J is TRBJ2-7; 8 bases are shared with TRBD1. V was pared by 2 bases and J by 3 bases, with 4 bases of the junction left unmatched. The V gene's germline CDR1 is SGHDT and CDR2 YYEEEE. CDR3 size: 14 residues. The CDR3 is CASSFGQGGYEQYF. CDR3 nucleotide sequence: TGTGCCAGCAGCTTTGGACAGGGCGGCTACGAGCAGTACTTC.

CDR3 loop: CASSYLGTSGRNEQFF. The DNA of the CDR3 is TGTGCCAGCAGTTATCTCGGGACTAGCGGGAGGAATGAGCAGTTCTTC. V is TRBV6-6 and J is TRBJ2-1; 15 nucleotides align to TRBD2. CDR1 is MNHNY and CDR2 is SVGAGI in the germline V gene (reference sequence). There are 16 residues in the CDR3. Trimming at V came to 3 bases and at J to 7 bases, leaving 4 bases not matched to a gene.

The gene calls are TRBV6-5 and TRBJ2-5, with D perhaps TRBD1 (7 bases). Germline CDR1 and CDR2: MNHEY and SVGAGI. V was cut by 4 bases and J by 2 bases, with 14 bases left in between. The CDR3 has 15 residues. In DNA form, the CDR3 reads TGTGCCAGCAGTTCCCCGGCAGGGGGGCAAGAGACCCAGTACTTC. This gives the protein CASSSPAGGQETQYF.

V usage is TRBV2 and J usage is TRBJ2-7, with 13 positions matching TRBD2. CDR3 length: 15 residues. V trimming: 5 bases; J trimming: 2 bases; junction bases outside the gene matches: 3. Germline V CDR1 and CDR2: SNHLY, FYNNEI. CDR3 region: CASSNGLAGAYEQYF. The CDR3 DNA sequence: TGTGCCAGCAGTAACGGACTAGCGGGAGCCTACGAGCAGTACTTC.

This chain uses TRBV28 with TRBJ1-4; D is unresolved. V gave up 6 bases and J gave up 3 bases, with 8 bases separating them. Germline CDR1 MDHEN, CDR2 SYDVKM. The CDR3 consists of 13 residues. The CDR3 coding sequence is TGTGCCAGCAGACGGGTCCCTAATGAAAAACTGTTTTTT. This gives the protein CASRRVPNEKLFF.

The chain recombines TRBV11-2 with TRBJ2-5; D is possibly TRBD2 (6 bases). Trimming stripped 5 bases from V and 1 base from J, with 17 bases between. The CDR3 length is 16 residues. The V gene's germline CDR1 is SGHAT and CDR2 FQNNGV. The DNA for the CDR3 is TGTGCCAGCAGCCCATGGCGGGGAGGAAGCCAAGAGACCCAGTACTTC. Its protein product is CASSPWRGGSQETQYF.

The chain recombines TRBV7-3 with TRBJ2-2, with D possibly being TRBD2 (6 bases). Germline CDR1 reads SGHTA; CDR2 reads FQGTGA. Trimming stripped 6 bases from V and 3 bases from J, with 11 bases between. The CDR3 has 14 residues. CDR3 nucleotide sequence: TGTGCCAGCAGGGGTAGCGGTTACACCGGGGAGCTGTTTTTT. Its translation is CASRGSGYTGELFF.

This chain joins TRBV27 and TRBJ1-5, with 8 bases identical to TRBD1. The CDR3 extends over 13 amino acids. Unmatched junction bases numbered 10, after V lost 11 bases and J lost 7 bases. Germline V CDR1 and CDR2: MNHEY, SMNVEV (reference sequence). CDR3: CASSPQGVQPQHF. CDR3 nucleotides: TGTGCCTCAAGCCCACAGGGGGTACAGCCCCAGCATTTT.

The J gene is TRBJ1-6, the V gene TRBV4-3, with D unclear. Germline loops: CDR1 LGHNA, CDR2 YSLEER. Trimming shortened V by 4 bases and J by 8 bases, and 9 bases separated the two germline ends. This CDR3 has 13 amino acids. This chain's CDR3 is CASSPERDSPLHF. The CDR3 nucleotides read TGCGCCAGCAGCCCAGAGCGGGATTCACCCCTCCACTTT.

DNA of the CDR3: TGCGCCAGCAGCCGAACACAGGGGCTTAATGAAAAACTGTTTTTT. Protein: CASSRTQGLNEKLFF. The rearrangement joins TRBV4-1 to TRBJ1-4, with 7 bases lining up with TRBD1. The CDR3 loop spans 15 amino acids. Germline values: CDR1 MGHRA, CDR2 YSYEKL. V was clipped by 4 bases and J by 4 bases; unmatched bases: 6.

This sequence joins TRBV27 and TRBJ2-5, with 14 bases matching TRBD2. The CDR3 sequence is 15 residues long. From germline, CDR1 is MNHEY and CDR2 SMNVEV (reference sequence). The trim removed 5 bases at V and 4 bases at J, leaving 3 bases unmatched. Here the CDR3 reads CASSPGTSGRETQYF. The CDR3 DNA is TGTGCCAGCAGTCCCGGGACTAGCGGGAGAGAGACCCAGTACTTC.

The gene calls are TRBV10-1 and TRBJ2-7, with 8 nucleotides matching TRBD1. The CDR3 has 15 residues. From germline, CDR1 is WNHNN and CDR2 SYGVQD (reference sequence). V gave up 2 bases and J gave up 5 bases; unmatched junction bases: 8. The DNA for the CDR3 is TGCGCCAGCAGTGAGCTGGAGACAGGGGACAACGAGCAGTACTTC. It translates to CASSELETGDNEQYF.

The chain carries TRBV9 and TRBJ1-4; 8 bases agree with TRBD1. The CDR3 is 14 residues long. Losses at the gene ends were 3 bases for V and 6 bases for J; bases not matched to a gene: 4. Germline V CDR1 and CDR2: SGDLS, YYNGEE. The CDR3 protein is CASSGQGQDEKLFF. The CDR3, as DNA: TGTGCCAGCAGCGGACAGGGGCAGGATGAAAAACTGTTTTTT.